The 16 T cell receptor beta chains listed next were all sequenced from one sample in a study of blood T cell repertoires in COVID-19. Using immunoSEQ multiplex PCR, the repertoire was profiled, and TCRdb retains in-frame clones only, with some absent. In the table there are tens of thousands of clones, 86% of which are singletons. The sample consisted of peripheral blood. The receptors shown here come from a human donor in a cohort sampled during active COVID-19.

The chain couples TRBV7-8 to TRBJ2-7, with TRBD2 identical over 9 bases. Germline loops: CDR1 SGHVS, CDR2 FQNEAQ. The CDR3 is made up of 14 amino acids. Germline trimming cut 4 bases from V and 6 bases from J; bases unmatched to any gene: 7. This CDR3 is CASSYWTSVGEQYF. The CDR3 bases are TGTGCCAGCAGCTACTGGACTAGCGTGGGCGAGCAGTACTTC.

This clone was counted a single time. The chain combines TRBV19 with TRBJ1-5; TRBD1 is a possible D gene (6 bases). The length of the CDR3 is 14 residues. V was clipped by 2 bases and J by 3 bases, with 8 bases between them. The V gene's germline CDR1 is LNHDA and CDR2 SQIVND (reference sequence). The chain's CDR3 is CASSIQGTNQPQHF. The CDR3 DNA sequence: TGTGCCAGTAGTATACAGGGGACCAATCAGCCCCAGCATTTT.

The chain has TRBV25-1 and TRBJ2-1; D is perhaps TRBD2 (5 bases). The CDR3 extends over 14 amino acids. Trimming stripped 8 bases from V and 3 bases from J, with 14 bases between. The germline gives CDR1 MGHDK, CDR2 SYGVNS. The CDR3 loop is CASLRGFSYNEQFF. The CDR3 region has the DNA TGTGCCAGCCTACGGGGTTTTAGCTACAATGAGCAGTTCTTC.

The chain recombines TRBV28 with TRBJ2-7; 9 bases agree with TRBD1. Germline V gene data show CDR1 as MDHEN and CDR2 as SYDVKM. The CDR3 sequence is 15 residues long. After removal of 5 bases from V and 2 bases from J, the junction contained 7 bases not matched to a gene. This CDR3 is CASSEPGQGAYEQYF. CDR3 DNA: TGTGCCAGCAGTGAACCGGGACAGGGTGCCTACGAGCAGTACTTC.

The genes are TRBV29-1 and TRBJ2-5, with D perhaps TRBD1 (5 bases). The CDR3 sequence is 11 residues long. The ends were cut back, 6 bases at V and 5 bases at J, with 10 bases in the middle. Per the germline V gene, CDR1 is SQVTM and CDR2 is ANQGSEA. The DNA of the CDR3 is TGCAGCGTCAGGGATCGGGAGACCCAGTACTTC. The encoded protein is CSVRDRETQYF.

V usage is TRBV28 and J usage is TRBJ2-3; TRBD1 matches 8 bases. Per the germline V gene, CDR1 is MDHEN and CDR2 is SYDVKM. V shed 6 bases and J 1 base; nucleotides not matched to a gene: 6. This CDR3 comprises 15 residues. CDR3 bases: TGTGCCAGCAGCGCGGACAGGGCCCGCACAGATACGCAGTATTTT. Its protein is CASSADRARTDTQYF.

This chain joins TRBV5-1 and TRBJ2-7; D is possibly TRBD1 (5 bases). The CDR3 totals 18 residues. V lost 0 bases, J lost 5 bases, and 24 bases lay in between. Germline values: CDR1 SGHRS, CDR2 YFSETQ. The CDR3 spells CASSLAPLGRPGINEQYF. Written as DNA, the CDR3 is TGCGCCAGCAGCTTGGCCCCTTTAGGACGGCCAGGGATTAACGAGCAGTACTTC.

The chain combines TRBV6-5 with TRBJ2-3; D perhaps matches TRBD2 (5 bases). The CDR3 extends over 15 amino acids. Germline V gives CDR1 MNHEY, CDR2 SVGAGI. Trimming pared 5 bases from V and 1 base from J, leaving 13 bases between. CDR3 DNA sequence: TGTGCCAGCAGTAACGGGGTGGGAGGCACAGATACGCAGTATTTT. Amino acids: CASSNGVGGTDTQYF.

This clone appeared a single time. The rearrangement uses TRBV5-1 and TRBJ2-1; D perhaps matches TRBD2 (5 bases). The V gene lost 7 bases and the J gene lost 0 bases, with 17 bases spanning the gap. CDR1 is SGHRS, CDR2 YFSETQ, per germline. This CDR3 is built from 16 residues. CDR3 DNA: TGCGCCAGCGGATGGGGAGCGGACTTCTCCTACAATGAGCAGTTCTTC. Protein sequence: CASGWGADFSYNEQFF. Using reference TRBV5-1 and TRBJ2-1 for the parts outside the CDR3, the full variable domain is KAGVTQTPRYLIKTRGQQVTLSCSPISGHRSVSWYQQTPGQGLQFLFEYFSETQRNKGNFPGRFSGRQFSNSRSEMNVSTLELGDSALYLCASGWGADFSYNEQFFGPGTRLTVL.

The rearrangement uses TRBV9 and TRBJ2-3; 7 bases map to TRBD1. CDR3 length: 12 amino acids. Germline V lookup: CDR1 SGDLS, CDR2 YYNGEE. V gave up 3 bases and J gave up 10 bases; unmatched junction bases: 5. The DNA of the CDR3 is TGTGCCAGCAGCGCATCCGGGACAGCGCAGTATTTT. Translating gives CASSASGTAQYF.

This sequence joins TRBV13 and TRBJ2-1, with D possibly TRBD1 on 5 matching bases. The CDR3 extends over 16 amino acids. Trimming cost V 4 bases and J 5 bases, with 18 bases left between them. Germline V gene data show CDR1 as PRHDT and CDR2 as FYEKMQ (reference sequence). This CDR3 is CASSWPDLDTHNEQFF. CDR3 nucleotides: TGTGCCAGCAGCTGGCCGGATTTGGACACACACAATGAGCAGTTCTTC.

This clone showed up just a few times. The V gene is TRBV5-4, the J gene TRBJ1-2; no clear D gene. V was trimmed by 0 bases and J by 7 bases, leaving 10 bases between them. The length of the CDR3 is 13 residues. The V gene's germline CDR1 is SGHNT and CDR2 YYREEE (reference sequence). CDR3 sequence (DNA): TGTGCCAGCAGCTTGGGTGGAGGGTTTGGCTACACCTTC. As protein: CASSLGGGFGYTF.

The CDR3 here is CASSLGVEAGAAELFF. In DNA form, the CDR3 reads TGTGCCAGCAGCTTGGGGGTCGAAGCGGGGGCCGCGGAGCTGTTTTTT. The chain uses TRBV5-4 and TRBJ2-2; 8 bases map to TRBD2. CDR1 and CDR2 (germline): SGHNT, YYREEE (reference sequence). The CDR3 length is 16 residues. V was clipped by 0 bases and J by 10 bases; unmatched bases: 11.

The CDR3 bases are TGTGCCAGCAGCGTATTAGCCGAGTGGGGAAACACCATATATTTT. Protein product: CASSVLAEWGNTIYF. V and J are TRBV9 and TRBJ1-3; D is uncertain. The CDR3 length is 15 residues. V was shortened by 1 base and J by 4 bases, with 12 bases between the two germline ends. The germline V gene encodes CDR1 SGDLS and CDR2 YYNGEE.

The chain recombines TRBV19 with TRBJ1-6, with 8 bases fitting TRBD1. CDR3 length: 12 residues. Germline V gene sequence: CDR1 LNHDA, CDR2 SQIVND (reference sequence). V gave up 9 bases and J gave up 10 bases; unmatched junction bases: 5. The CDR3 here is CASRQGPSPLHF. CDR3 sequence (DNA): TGTGCCAGCCGACAGGGGCCGTCACCCCTCCACTTT. The variable domain in full, with the rest retrieved from reference TRBV19 and TRBJ1-6, is DGGITQSPKYLFRKEGQNVTLSCEQNLNHDAMYWYRQDPGQGLRLIYYSQIVNDFQKGDIAEGYSVSREKKESFPLTVTSAQKNPTAFYLCASRQGPSPLHFGNGTRLTVT.

This clone was observed once. V usage is TRBV2 and J usage is TRBJ1-1, with D uncertain. Deletions cut 4 bases from V and 1 base from J, with 7 bases between. The CDR3 totals 13 residues. From germline, CDR1 is SNHLY and CDR2 FYNNEI. The CDR3 loop reads CASSGQANTEAFF. The CDR3 DNA sequence: TGTGCCAGCAGTGGCCAGGCGAACACTGAAGCTTTCTTT.